Below, one TCR beta chain is given with its context. Its antigen is still unknown. Germline V gene data show CDR1 as MDHEN and CDR2 as SYDVKM. This CDR3 is built from 14 residues. Trimming removed 6 bases from V and 4 bases from J, with 15 bases in between. The sample comes from a study of response to subunit inactivated influenza vaccine. General study points: The authors suggested that few new T cells are recruited per seasonal influenza vaccination.

In TCRdb, the RT-PCR reads were re-called with MiXCR into one record per CDR3 protein. The data hold 290,000 or so distinct CDR3 sequences, with roughly 22% observed a single time. V is TRBV28 and J is TRBJ2-5; D assignment may be TRBD1 or TRBD2 (5 bases each). The clonotype was recovered from a man aged 45-69 years who received an inactivated influenza vaccine. The source was PBMCs from blood, collected 21 months after vaccination. CDR3 sequence reads: CASSRPGTGETQYF. DNA of the CDR3: TGTGCCAGCAGCCGCCCCGGGACGGGAGAGACCCAGTACTTC.